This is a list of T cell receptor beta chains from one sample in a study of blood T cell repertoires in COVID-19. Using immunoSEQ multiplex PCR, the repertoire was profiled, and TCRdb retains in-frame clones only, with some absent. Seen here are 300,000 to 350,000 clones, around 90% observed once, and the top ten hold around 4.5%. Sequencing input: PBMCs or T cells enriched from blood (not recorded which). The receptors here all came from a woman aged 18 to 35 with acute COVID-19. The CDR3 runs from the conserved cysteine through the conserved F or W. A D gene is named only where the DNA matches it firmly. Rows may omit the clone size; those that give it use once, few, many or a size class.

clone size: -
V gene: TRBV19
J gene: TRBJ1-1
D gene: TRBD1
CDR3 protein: CASTPGQANTEAFF
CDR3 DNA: TGTGCCAGTACTCCGGGACAGGCGAACACTGAAGCTTTCTTT

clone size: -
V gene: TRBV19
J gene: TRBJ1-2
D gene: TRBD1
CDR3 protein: CASSWTGKNYGYTF
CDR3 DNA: TGTGCCAGTAGCTGGACAGGGAAGAACTATGGCTACACCTTC

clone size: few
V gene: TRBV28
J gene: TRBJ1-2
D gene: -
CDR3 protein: CASSSGIPNYGYTF
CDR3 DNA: TGTGCCAGCAGTTCGGGGATTCCTAACTATGGCTACACCTTC

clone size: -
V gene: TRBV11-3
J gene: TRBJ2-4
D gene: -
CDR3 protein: CASTKDANWGGQNIQYF
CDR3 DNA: TGTGCCAGCACTAAAGACGCGAACTGGGGGGGCCAAAACATTCAGTACTTC

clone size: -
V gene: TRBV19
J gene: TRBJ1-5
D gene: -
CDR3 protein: CASRESGGLSNQPQHF
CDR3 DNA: TGTGCCAGTAGGGAGTCGGGGGGCCTTAGCAATCAGCCCCAGCATTTT

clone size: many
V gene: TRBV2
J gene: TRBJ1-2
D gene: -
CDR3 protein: CASHAGAHYGYTF
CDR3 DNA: TGTGCCAGCCATGCGGGGGCTCACTATGGCTACACCTTC

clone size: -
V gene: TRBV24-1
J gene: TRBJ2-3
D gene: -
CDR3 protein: CATSDLGGSTDTQYF
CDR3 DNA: TGTGCCACCAGTGATTTGGGGGGGAGCACAGATACGCAGTATTTT

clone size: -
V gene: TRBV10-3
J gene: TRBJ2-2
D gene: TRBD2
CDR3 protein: CAISVGSGTPPNTGELFF
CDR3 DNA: TGTGCCATCAGTGTGGGTAGCGGGACACCCCCGAACACCGGGGAGCTGTTTTTT

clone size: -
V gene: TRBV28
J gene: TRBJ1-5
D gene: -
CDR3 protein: CASLKGVSNQPQHF
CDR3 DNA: TGTGCCAGCTTAAAGGGGGTAAGCAATCAGCCCCAGCATTTT

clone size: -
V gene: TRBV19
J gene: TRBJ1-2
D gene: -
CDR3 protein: CASSVSRYGYTF
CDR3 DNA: TGTGCCAGTAGTGTGAGCCGGTATGGCTACACCTTC

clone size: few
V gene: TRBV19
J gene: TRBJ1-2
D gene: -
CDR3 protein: CASTQDNYGYTF
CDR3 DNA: TGTGCCAGTACACAGGATAACTATGGCTACACCTTC

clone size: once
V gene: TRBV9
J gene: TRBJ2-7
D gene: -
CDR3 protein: CASGPGQTYEQYF
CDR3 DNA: TGTGCCAGCGGACCGGGACAAACCTACGAGCAGTACTTC

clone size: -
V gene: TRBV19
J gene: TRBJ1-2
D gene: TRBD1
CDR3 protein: CATKPGQGSTGYTF
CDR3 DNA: TGTGCCACTAAACCGGGACAGGGGTCGACTGGCTACACCTTC

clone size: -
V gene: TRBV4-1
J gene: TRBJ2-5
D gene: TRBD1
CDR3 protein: CASSQDGNRGLSETQYF
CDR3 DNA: TGCGCCAGCAGCCAAGACGGGAACAGGGGGCTTTCTGAGACCCAGTACTTC

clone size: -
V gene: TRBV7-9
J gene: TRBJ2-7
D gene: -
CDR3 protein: CASSLAGEGRSYEQYF
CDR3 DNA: TGTGCCAGCAGCTTAGCAGGAGAGGGCAGGTCCTACGAGCAGTACTTC

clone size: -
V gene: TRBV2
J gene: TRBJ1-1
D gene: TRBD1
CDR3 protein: CASSAGTGGAGIGTEAFF
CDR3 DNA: TGTGCCAGCAGTGCAGGGACAGGGGGCGCAGGAATTGGCACTGAAGCTTTCTTT

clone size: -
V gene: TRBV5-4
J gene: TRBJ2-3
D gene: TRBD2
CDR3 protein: CASSRRLAGPPDTQYF
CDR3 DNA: TGTGCCAGCAGCCGGAGACTAGCGGGACCCCCAGATACGCAGTATTTT

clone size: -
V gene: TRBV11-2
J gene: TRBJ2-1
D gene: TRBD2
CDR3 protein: CASRSLAGDFRDEQFF
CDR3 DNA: TGTGCCAGCAGATCACTAGCGGGAGATTTTAGGGATGAGCAGTTCTTC

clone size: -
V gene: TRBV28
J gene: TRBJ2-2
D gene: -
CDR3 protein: CASSFRADGELFF
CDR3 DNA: TGTGCCAGCAGTTTCAGGGCCGACGGGGAGCTGTTTTTT

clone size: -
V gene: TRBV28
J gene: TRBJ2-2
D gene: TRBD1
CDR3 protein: CASSSTGGGQRFTGELFF
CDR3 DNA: TGTGCCAGCAGTTCGACAGGGGGCGGACAACGGTTTACCGGGGAGCTGTTTTTT

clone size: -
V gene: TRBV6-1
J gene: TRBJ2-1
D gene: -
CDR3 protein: CASSDLAFVHNEQFF
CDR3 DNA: TGTGCCAGCAGTGATTTAGCGTTTGTCCACAATGAGCAGTTCTTC

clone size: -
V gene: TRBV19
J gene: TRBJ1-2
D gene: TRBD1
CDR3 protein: CASSGQGANYGYTF
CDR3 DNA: TGTGCCAGTAGTGGACAGGGGGCGAATTATGGCTACACCTTC

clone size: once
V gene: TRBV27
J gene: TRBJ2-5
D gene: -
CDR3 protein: CASSLMSRETQYF
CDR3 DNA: TGTGCCAGCAGTTTGATGAGTCGGGAGACCCAGTACTTC

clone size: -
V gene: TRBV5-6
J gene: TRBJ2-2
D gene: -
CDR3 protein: CASSGVLGGELFF
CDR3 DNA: TGTGCCAGCAGCGGAGTTTTGGGCGGGGAGCTGTTTTTT

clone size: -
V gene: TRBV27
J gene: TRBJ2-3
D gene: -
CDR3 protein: CASSLSNTITDTQYF
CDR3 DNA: TGTGCCAGCAGTTTAAGCAACACTATCACAGATACGCAGTATTTT

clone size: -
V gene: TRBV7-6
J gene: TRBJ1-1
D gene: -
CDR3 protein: CASSPHVEAFF
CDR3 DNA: TGTGCCAGCAGCCCCCATGTTGAAGCTTTCTTT

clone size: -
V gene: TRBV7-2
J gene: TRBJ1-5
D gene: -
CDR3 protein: CASSLDPGQPQHF
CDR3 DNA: TGTGCCAGCAGCTTAGACCCAGGACAGCCCCAGCATTTT

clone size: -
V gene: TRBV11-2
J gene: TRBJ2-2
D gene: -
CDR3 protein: CASSLRGRSTTGELFF
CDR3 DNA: TGTGCCAGCAGCTTAAGGGGGAGATCGACCACCGGGGAGCTGTTTTTT

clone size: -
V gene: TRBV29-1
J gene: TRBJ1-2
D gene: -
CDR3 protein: CSARGLYGYTF
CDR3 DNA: TGCAGCGCCCGAGGGCTCTATGGCTACACCTTC

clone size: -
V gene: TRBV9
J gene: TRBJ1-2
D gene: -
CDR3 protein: CASTSSAGGYGYTF
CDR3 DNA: TGTGCCAGTACTAGTAGCGCAGGCGGCTATGGCTACACCTTC

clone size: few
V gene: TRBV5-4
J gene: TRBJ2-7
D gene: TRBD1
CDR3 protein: CASSPGGGVSYEQYF
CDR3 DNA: TGTGCCAGCAGCCCAGGGGGCGGGGTTTCCTACGAGCAGTACTTC

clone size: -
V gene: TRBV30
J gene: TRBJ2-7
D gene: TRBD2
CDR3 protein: CAWSVTKTSGRSNEQYF
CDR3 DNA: TGTGCCTGGAGTGTAACGAAGACTAGCGGGAGGAGTAACGAGCAGTACTTC

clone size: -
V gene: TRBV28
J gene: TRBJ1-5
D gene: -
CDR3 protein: CASSYKQGNQPQHF
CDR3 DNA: TGTGCCAGCAGTTATAAACAGGGAAATCAGCCCCAGCATTTT

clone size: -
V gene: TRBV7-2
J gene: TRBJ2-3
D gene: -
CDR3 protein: CASSLAQAGNADTQYF
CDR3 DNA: TGTGCCAGCAGCTTAGCCCAGGCCGGGAACGCAGATACGCAGTATTTT

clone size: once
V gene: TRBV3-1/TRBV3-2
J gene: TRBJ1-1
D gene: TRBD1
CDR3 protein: CASSQAPGQGRGTEAFF
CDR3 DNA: TGTGCCAGCAGCCAGGCACCGGGACAGGGAAGGGGCACTGAAGCTTTCTTT

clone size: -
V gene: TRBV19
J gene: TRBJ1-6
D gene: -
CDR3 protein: CASSLGSGSPLHF
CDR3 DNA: TGTGCCAGTAGTTTGGGGTCAGGGTCACCCCTCCACTTT

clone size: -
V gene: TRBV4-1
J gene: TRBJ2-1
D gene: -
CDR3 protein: CASSQDRVASYNEQFF
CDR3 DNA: TGCGCCAGCAGCCAAGATCGAGTAGCGTCGTACAATGAGCAGTTCTTC

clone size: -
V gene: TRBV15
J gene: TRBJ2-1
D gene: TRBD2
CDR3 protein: CATSRDQRLAMGEQFF
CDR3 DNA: TGTGCCACCAGCAGAGATCAGCGACTAGCCATGGGTGAGCAGTTCTTC

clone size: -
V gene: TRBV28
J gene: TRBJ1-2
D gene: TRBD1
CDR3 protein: CASRTGKGGYTF
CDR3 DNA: TGTGCCAGCAGGACAGGGAAGGGCGGCTACACCTTC

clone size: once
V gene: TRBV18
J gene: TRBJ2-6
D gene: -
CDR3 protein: CASSPRAGAYSGANVLTF
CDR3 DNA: TGTGCCAGCTCACCACGTGCAGGGGCCTACTCTGGGGCCAACGTCCTGACTTTC

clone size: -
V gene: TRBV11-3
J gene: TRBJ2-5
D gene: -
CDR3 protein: CASSLDRVETQYF
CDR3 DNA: TGTGCCAGCAGCTTAGATCGGGTAGAGACCCAGTACTTC

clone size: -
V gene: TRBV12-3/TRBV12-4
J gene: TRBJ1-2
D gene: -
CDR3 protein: CASSWEGRYGYTF
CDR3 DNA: TGTGCCAGCAGCTGGGAGGGACGGTATGGCTACACCTTC

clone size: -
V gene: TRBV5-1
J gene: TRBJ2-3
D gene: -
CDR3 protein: CASSLGGTDTQYF
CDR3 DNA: TGCGCCAGCAGCTTGGGAGGCACAGATACGCAGTATTTT

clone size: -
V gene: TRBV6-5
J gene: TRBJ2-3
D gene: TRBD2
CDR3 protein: CASSYTLAGRTDTQYF
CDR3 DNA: TGTGCCAGCAGTTACACACTAGCGGGCCGCACAGATACGCAGTATTTT

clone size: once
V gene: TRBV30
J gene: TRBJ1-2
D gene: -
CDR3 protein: CAWSVLGTWYGYTF
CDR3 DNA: TGTGCCTGGAGTGTACTGGGGACTTGGTATGGCTACACCTTC

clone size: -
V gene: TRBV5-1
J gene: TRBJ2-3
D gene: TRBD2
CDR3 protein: CASRLGLAGIDTQYF
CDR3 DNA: TGCGCCAGCAGACTGGGACTAGCGGGAATAGATACGCAGTATTTT

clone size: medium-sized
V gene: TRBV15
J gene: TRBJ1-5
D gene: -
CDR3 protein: CATSRLTGSRQPQHF
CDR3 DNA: TGTGCCACCAGCAGGCTTACAGGGTCCCGCCAGCCCCAGCATTTT

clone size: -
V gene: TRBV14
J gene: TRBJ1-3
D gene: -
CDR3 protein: CASSQELGGTIYF
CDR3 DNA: TGTGCCAGCAGCCAAGAACTGGGCGGGACCATATATTTT

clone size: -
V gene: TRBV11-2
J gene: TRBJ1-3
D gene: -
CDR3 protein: CASSLDRGTSGNTIYF
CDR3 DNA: TGTGCCAGCAGCTTAGATCGCGGGACCTCTGGAAACACCATATATTTT

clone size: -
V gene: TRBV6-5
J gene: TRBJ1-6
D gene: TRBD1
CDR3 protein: CASTPGTGGDSPLHF
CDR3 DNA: TGTGCCAGCACCCCCGGGACAGGGGGCGATTCACCCCTCCACTTT

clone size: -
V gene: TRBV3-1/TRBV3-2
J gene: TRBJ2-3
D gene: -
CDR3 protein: CASNLGGTDTQYF
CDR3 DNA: TGTGCCAGCAACCTAGGTGGCACAGATACGCAGTATTTT

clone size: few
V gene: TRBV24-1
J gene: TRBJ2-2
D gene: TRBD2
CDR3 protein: CATSDSPGGYTGELFF
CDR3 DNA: TGTGCCACCAGTGATTCCCCGGGGGGATACACCGGGGAGCTGTTTTTT

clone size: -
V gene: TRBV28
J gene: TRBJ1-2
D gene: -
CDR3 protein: CASSFTSNYGYTF
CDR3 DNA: TGTGCCAGCAGTTTTACATCTAACTATGGCTACACCTTC